This TCR beta chain derives from a study of immune cell composition in non-small cell lung cancer. At the level of the study: Most cases were lung adenocarcinoma or squamous cell carcinoma. Study outcomes and limitations: Squamous carcinomas (approximately 80%) more often had tumour-associated clones >0.5% than adenocarcinomas (around 35%). Tumour-reactive clones were not shown to match dominant in vivo tumour clones.

Some clones are missing from TCRdb's copy, which holds only in-frame ones; the method was immunoSEQ multiplex PCR. The sample carries roughly 9,500 clones, roughly 80% recorded once. The normal lung sample lay at least 3 cm, and maximally far, from the tumour. Of note for this clone: Its antigen remains unidentified.

Germline-derived CDR1 and CDR2 are MGHRA and YSYEKL. Unmatched junction bases numbered 4, after V lost 0 bases and J lost 9 bases. There are 16 residues in the CDR3. Sequenced input: non-adjacent lung tissue. The sequence derives from a human donor with non-small cell lung cancer. The gene calls are TRBV4-1 and TRBJ2-2; 13 bases are shared with TRBD2. The CDR3 nucleotides are TGCGCCAGCAGCCAAGAAACTAGCGGGGGGGCCTGGGAGCTGTTTTTT. Its protein product is CASSQETSGGAWELFF.